Sequencing of this TCR beta chain was carried out in a study of blood T cell repertoires in COVID-19. For the study at large: Material from acute and convalescent COVID-19 was sourced from the United States, Italy and Spain. From T cells, B-cell-depleted T cells, or PBMCs came the material, which was cDNA or gDNA.

Trimming removed 2 bases from V and 6 bases from J, with 11 bases in between. The length of the CDR3 is 14 residues. Germline V lookup: CDR1 MNHEY, CDR2 SVGEGT. Authors' methods: From reference gene primer amplification, estimates of nucleated cell counts were derived. Sequencing used immunoSEQ multiplex PCR; TCRdb keeps in-frame clones, though not all of them. From that table come the V and J calls and clone size; the DNA was used to work out D and trimming. The sample includes some 250,000 clones, about 80% of them seen just once. This TCR came from a woman of 80 years or more with acute or convalescent COVID-19. Sequenced input: peripheral blood. The J gene is TRBJ1-5, the V gene TRBV6-2 or TRBV6-3; unclear D gene. The CDR3 coding sequence is TGTGCCAGCAGTTACGGTGGCACGGGTCAGCCCCAGCATTTT. It is translated as CASSYGGTGQPQHF.